One and the same sample provided the 5 T cell receptor beta chains below, sequenced in a study of T cells in Graves' hyperthyroidism and ophthalmopathy. Using RNA transcripts as the source, TCR beta CDR3 regions were amplified. With the HTBI primer set, the TCR CDR3 went through a first round of RT-PCR. A single record per CDR3 protein comes from TCRdb applying MiXCR to the multiplex PCR reads. The repertoire includes some 760,000 distinct CDR3 sequences, around 15% of them detected once, and about 10% sits in the top ten. Specimen: blood. The receptors come from a woman aged 18-29 years with Graves' hyperthyroidism.

This clonotype was detected a few times. The chain couples TRBV24-1 to TRBJ2-1; TRBD2 matches at 12 bases. The CDR3 totals 15 residues. Germline values: CDR1 KGHDR, CDR2 SFDVKD. With V trimmed by 7 bases and J by 4 bases, 4 bases remained unmatched. The CDR3 protein is CATSRTSGTYNEQFF. CDR3 DNA: TGTGCCACCAGCCGGACTAGCGGGACGTACAATGAGCAGTTCTTC.

V and J are TRBV24-1 and TRBJ2-5; perhaps TRBD2 as D (5 bases). The CDR3 contains 15 residues. Trimming left V 5 bases short and J 4 bases short, with 16 bases between. Looked up from germline, CDR1 is KGHDR and CDR2 is SFDVKD. In DNA form, the CDR3 reads TGTGCCACCAGTGTTAACGTCAATGGAGGAGAGACCCAGTACTTC. This codes for CATSVNVNGGETQYF.

The chain employs TRBV7-2 and TRBJ2-3; D unclear. Trimming cost V 1 base and J 4 bases, with 21 bases left between them. Germline CDR1 reads SGHTA; CDR2 reads FQGNSA. The CDR3 has 18 amino acids. The CDR3 DNA reads as TGTGCCAGCAGCTTAGTGGCGGTTCTCCCCTCCCCACCAGATACGCAGTATTTT. Translated, it gives CASSLVAVLPSPPDTQYF.

This clonotype was found a few times. Here the CDR3 reads CSVPTVASYNEQFF. In nucleotides, the CDR3 is TGCAGCGTTCCTACTGTCGCTTCCTACAATGAGCAGTTCTTC. The chain employs TRBV29-1 and TRBJ2-1; D unresolved. Deletions cut 5 bases from V and 1 base from J, with 12 bases between. The CDR3 consists of 14 residues. The germline CDR1 and CDR2 sequences are SQVTM and ANQGSEA.

This clonotype was detected many times. The V call is TRBV7-6, the J call TRBJ2-1; D not resolved. The length of the CDR3 is 17 residues. Trimming stripped 4 bases from V and 4 bases from J, with 20 bases between. Germline CDR1 is SGHVS and CDR2 is FNYEAQ. The CDR3 DNA is TGTGCCAGCAGCTCAGGACGGAGCTCGCCACCTTACAATGAGCAGTTCTTC. The encoded protein is CASSSGRSSPPYNEQFF.